The 21 T cell receptor beta chains in this list originate from one sample, sequenced in a study of cytomegalovirus exposure and HLA in healthy donors. The PCR was carried out with 60 Vbeta primers and 13 Jbeta primers. Repertoires were generated with immunoSEQ multiplex PCR, while TCRdb's copy carries only in-frame clones and drops some. The data hold some 170,000 clones, with roughly 82% observed a single time. The sequenced sample consisted of PBMCs. These receptors were obtained from a girl aged 10 to 17 in good health and CMV-seropositive.

The chain couples TRBV20-1 to TRBJ2-1; D uncertain. The CDR3 is made up of 11 amino acids. The ends were cut back, 3 bases at V and 5 bases at J, with 5 bases in the middle. Per germline, CDR1 DFQATT and CDR2 SNEGSKA (reference sequence). In DNA, the CDR3 is TGCAGTGCTAGCAGTCACAATGAGCAGTTCTTC. Its translation: CSASSHNEQFF.

The J gene is TRBJ2-1, the V gene TRBV9; TRBD2 matches 8 bases. This CDR3 has 18 amino acids. V gave up 0 bases and J gave up 6 bases; unmatched junction bases: 14. Germline loops: CDR1 SGDLS, CDR2 YYNGEE. DNA of the CDR3: TGTGCCAGCAGCGTAGGAGGAAGCGGGAGAGGGGGGATCAATGAGCAGTTCTTC. It is translated as CASSVGGSGRGGINEQFF. Together with reference TRBV9 and TRBJ2-1, the CDR3 gives the full variable domain: DSGVTQTPKHLITATGQRVTLRCSPRSGDLSVYWYQQSLDQGLQFLIQYYNGEERAKGNILERFSAQQFPDLHSELNLSSLELGDSALYFCASSVGGSGRGGINEQFFGPGTRLTVL.

Remarks on this clone: At one end the junction does not follow the germline gene, possibly because of a read error. The chain is built from TRBV7-9 and TRBJ2-3, with D tentatively TRBD1 (6 bases). The CDR3 has 18 amino acids. Germline V gene sequence: CDR1 SEHNR, CDR2 FQNEAQ (reference sequence). The DNA for the CDR3 is TGTTCCAGCAACCCATGGTCTGGGACAAACTCCTTCGATGATACGCAGTATTTT. This codes for CSSNPWSGTNSFDDTQYF.

This clone was seen a handful of times. J is TRBJ1-5 and V is TRBV19; D not certain. Germline CDR1 and CDR2: LNHDA and SQIVND (reference sequence). This CDR3 has 16 amino acids. V dropped 5 bases and J dropped 0 bases, with 14 bases sitting between them. The CDR3 loop reads CASSVNMLYSNQPQHF. CDR3 nucleotide sequence: TGTGCCAGTAGTGTAAATATGCTATATAGCAATCAGCCCCAGCATTTT.

This clone appeared once. V is TRBV9 and J is TRBJ2-2, with 7 bases lining up with TRBD1. The CDR3 runs to 18 residues. CDR1 SGDLS and CDR2 YYNGEE come from the germline V gene. J gave up 2 bases and V 0 bases, and 10 bases lay outside the gene matches. The DNA of the CDR3 is TGTGCCAGCAGCGTAGCTACATGGACAGGATATAACACCGGGGAGCTGTTTTTT. It translates to CASSVATWTGYNTGELFF.

V gene TRBV18 combines with J gene TRBJ2-2; D possibly corresponds to TRBD1 (5 bases). CDR1 KGHSH and CDR2 LQKENI come from the germline V gene. The ends were cut back, 1 base at V and 6 bases at J, with 6 bases in the middle. The CDR3 is 13 amino acids. CDR3 in amino acids: CASSPQGSGELFF. CDR3 bases: TGTGCCAGCTCACCACAGGGGTCCGGGGAGCTGTTTTTT.

CDR3: CSATDRGGYTF. The CDR3 DNA follows: TGCAGCGCCACGGACAGGGGCGGCTACACCTTC. This sequence joins TRBV20-1 and TRBJ1-2, with 9 nucleotides matching TRBD1. The V gene's germline CDR1 is DFQATT and CDR2 SNEGSKA (reference sequence). CDR3 length equals 11 residues.

The chain links TRBV13 to TRBJ2-2, with 11 bases fitting TRBD1. Unmatched junction bases numbered 3, after V lost 5 bases and J lost 4 bases. Looked up from germline, CDR1 is PRHDT and CDR2 is FYEKMQ (reference sequence). CDR3 size: 15 residues. This CDR3 reads CASSPGQGGTGELFF. The CDR3 DNA reads TGTGCCAGCAGCCCGGGACAGGGGGGCACCGGGGAGCTGTTTTTT.

V usage is TRBV7-8 and J usage is TRBJ2-5; 8 nucleotides match TRBD2. Germline loops: CDR1 SGHVS, CDR2 FQNEAQ. CDR3 size: 16 residues. Trimming cost V 2 bases and J 14 bases; bases outside gene matches: 19. CDR3 DNA sequence: TGTGCCAGCAGCTTAACGGCGGGGGGACCAAGAGACCCATCCTACTTC. Translation: CASSLTAGGPRDPSYF.

The CDR3 loop reads CASRIGGVRGEQFF. DNA of the CDR3: TGTGCCAGCAGGATAGGCGGGGTGCGAGGTGAGCAGTTCTTC. The chain links TRBV27 to TRBJ2-1, with D possibly being TRBD2 (6 bases). Germline values: CDR1 MNHEY, CDR2 SMNVEV (reference sequence). There are 14 residues in the CDR3. V lost 6 bases and J lost 9, with 18 bases in between.

The chain has TRBV16 and TRBJ1-1; D gene uncertain. Germline CDR1 is KGHSY and CDR2 is FQNENV. Trimming cost V 5 bases and J 4 bases, with 11 bases left between them. The CDR3 is 13 amino acids. The CDR3 spells CASSRAGSTEAFF. The CDR3 bases are TGTGCCAGCAGCAGGGCGGGAAGCACTGAAGCTTTCTTT.

This sequence joins TRBV30 and TRBJ2-3; the D is unclear. Trimming stripped 5 bases from V and 2 bases from J, with 17 bases between. Germline assignment: CDR1 GTSNPN and CDR2 SVGIG (reference sequence). The CDR3 has 15 residues. The CDR3 bases are TGTGCCTGGTATCCGCGAGGTCTGTACACAGATACGCAGTATTTT. Translated, it gives CAWYPRGLYTDTQYF.

This clone was seen a few times. CDR3 DNA: TGTGCCAGCTCACCAACGTCAGGGGGACGCACTGAAGCTTTCTTT. Amino acids: CASSPTSGGRTEAFF. The V and J genes are TRBV18 and TRBJ1-1, with TRBD1 identical over 7 bases. Looked up from germline, CDR1 is KGHSH and CDR2 is LQKENI. The CDR3 contains 15 residues. Unmatched junction bases numbered 7, after V lost 2 bases and J lost 4 bases. The full variable domain, rest sourced from reference TRBV18 and TRBJ1-1, is NAGVMQNPRHLVRRRGQEARLRCSPMKGHSHVYWYRQLPEEGLKFMVYLQKENIIDESGMPKERFSAEFPKEGPSILRIQQVVRGDSAAYFCASSPTSGGRTEAFFGQGTRLTVV.

The J gene is TRBJ2-5, the V gene TRBV25-1; D gene ambiguous. The V end was cut by 4 bases, the J end by 5 bases, with 8 bases between. Germline CDR1 MGHDK, CDR2 SYGVNS. The CDR3 extends over 12 amino acids. The CDR3 loop reads CASSVVGETQYF. As DNA, the CDR3 is TGTGCCAGCAGTGTCGTCGGGGAGACCCAGTACTTC.

The chain uses TRBV15 and TRBJ1-4, with D uncertain. The ends were cut back, 2 bases at V and 5 bases at J, with 12 bases in the middle. The V gene's germline CDR1 is LNHNV and CDR2 YYDKDF (reference sequence). The CDR3 extends over 15 amino acids. In nucleotides, the CDR3 is TGTGCCACCAGCAGAACTCCGGGGATAAATGAAAAACTGTTTTTT. It translates to CATSRTPGINEKLFF.

The chain is built from TRBV7-8 and TRBJ2-1; 9 nucleotides line up with TRBD1. Germline V lookup: CDR1 SGHVS, CDR2 FQNEAQ. The CDR3 has 15 residues. The trim removed 5 bases at V and 7 bases at J, leaving 9 bases unmatched. CDR3 sequence (DNA): TGTGCCAGCAGCCCACGACAGGGGGTTTTAAATGAGCAGTTCTTC. As protein: CASSPRQGVLNEQFF.

V and J are TRBV25-1 and TRBJ1-2; D is perhaps TRBD1 (5 bases). The V and J ends lost 3 bases and 1 base respectively, with 9 bases between them. The CDR3 loop spans 14 amino acids. Per germline, CDR1 MGHDK and CDR2 SYGVNS. In DNA form, the CDR3 reads TGTGCCAGCAGTGATCAGACAGATAACTATGGCTACACCTTC. This gives the protein CASSDQTDNYGYTF.

The chain recombines TRBV4-3 with TRBJ1-1; 7 positions match TRBD1. This CDR3 comprises 15 residues. Germline values: CDR1 LGHNA, CDR2 YSLEER. After removal of 3 bases from V and 2 bases from J, the junction contained 6 bases not matched to a gene. The CDR3 sequence is CASSQGTASNTEAFF. The CDR3 DNA reads TGCGCCAGCAGCCAGGGGACAGCTTCAAACACTGAAGCTTTCTTT.

The rearrangement uses TRBV19 and TRBJ2-5; D ambiguous. The ends were cut back, 4 bases at V and 2 bases at J, with 11 bases in the middle. Germline CDR1 is LNHDA and CDR2 is SQIVND (reference sequence). The CDR3 runs 14 residues. Here the CDR3 reads CASSTSSRQETQYF. Written as DNA, the CDR3 is TGTGCCAGTAGTACGAGCTCCCGACAAGAGACCCAGTACTTC.

This clone was picked up a small number of times. The chain joins TRBV27 to TRBJ1-1; 8 bases map to TRBD1. Losses at the gene ends were 6 bases for V and 6 bases for J; bases not matched to a gene: 9. There are 14 residues in the CDR3. The germline gives CDR1 MNHEY, CDR2 SMNVEV (reference sequence). The CDR3 DNA follows: TGTGCCAGCAGGAGGAGGCAGGGGGCCTCTGAAGCTTTCTTT. It translates to CASRRRQGASEAFF.

This chain uses TRBV7-9 with TRBJ2-3; tentatively, D is TRBD1 (5 bases). The V and J ends lost 3 bases and 5 bases respectively, with 12 bases between them. This CDR3 is built from 14 residues. Germline assignment: CDR1 SEHNR and CDR2 FQNEAQ (reference sequence). The CDR3 DNA follows: TGTGCCAGCAGCTTCGGACCAACAGGAGATACGCAGTATTTT. Protein sequence: CASSFGPTGDTQYF.